This is a list of T cell receptor beta chains from one sample in a study of technical replicates of blood from a few donors. Sequencing was performed with immunoSEQ multiplex PCR; in TCRdb, only in-frame clones are kept and a portion is missing. The sample carries approximately 50,000 clones, about 95% recorded once. Material: T cells isolated from PBMCs. All receptors derive from a human donor in good health. Each CDR3 is given with its conserved first and last residue. The D gene is left open where the match is weak. Size is stated for part of the rows, as once, few or many counts, or as a class when the clone is expanded.

clone size,J gene,V gene,D gene,CDR3 protein,CDR3 DNA
once,TRBJ1-1,TRBV5-5,-,CASSWHTEAFF,TGTGCCAGCAGCTGGCACACTGAAGCTTTCTTT
-,TRBJ2-3,TRBV7-9,TRBD2,CASRENSGRARDTQYF,TGTGCCAGCAGGGAAAATAGCGGGAGGGCAAGAGATACGCAGTATTTT
-,TRBJ2-7,TRBV6-5,TRBD2,CASSYSRAGGSYEQYF,TGTGCCAGCAGTTACTCAAGAGCGGGGGGCTCCTACGAGCAGTACTTC
-,TRBJ2-7,TRBV9,-,CASSVASSYEQYF,TGTGCCAGCAGCGTAGCCAGTTCCTACGAGCAGTACTTC
-,TRBJ1-5,TRBV7-8,-,CASSLNGGLGSQPQHF,TGTGCCAGCAGCTTAAACGGGGGGTTGGGGAGTCAGCCCCAGCATTTT
few,TRBJ1-3,TRBV5-1,TRBD1,CASSRTGDSSGNTIYF,TGCGCCAGCAGTCGGACAGGGGACTCCTCTGGAAACACCATATATTTT
-,TRBJ2-3,TRBV10-3,TRBD1,CAISDPGQGLPDTQYF,TGTGCCATCAGTGATCCGGGACAGGGTCTCCCAGATACGCAGTATTTT
once,TRBJ1-3,TRBV12-5,-,CASGSGWGQPLRAGNTIYF,TGTGCTAGTGGGAGTGGATGGGGACAACCCTTGCGGGCTGGAAACACCATATATTTT
-,TRBJ1-2,TRBV6-5,TRBD1,CASSYSGTGVSYGYTF,TGTGCCAGCAGTTATTCCGGGACAGGGGTGAGCTATGGCTACACCTTC
-,TRBJ2-4,TRBV28,-,CATPRQGLGGLAKNIQYF,TGTGCCACCCCAAGACAGGGACTAGGGGGGCTAGCCAAAAACATTCAGTACTTC
-,TRBJ2-5,TRBV5-1,TRBD1,CASSPTGAETQYF,TGCGCCAGCAGCCCGACAGGGGCAGAGACCCAGTACTTC
-,TRBJ1-2,TRBV7-9,TRBD1,CASSPTGGKGYTF,TGTGCCAGCAGCCCCACAGGGGGCAAGGGCTACACCTTC
-,TRBJ1-1,TRBV7-9,-,CASSRTGFLEAFF,TGTGCCAGCAGCCGGACGGGATTTTTAGAAGCTTTCTTT
-,TRBJ1-2,TRBV6-5,-,CASSYSGEQLYGYTF,TGTGCCAGCAGTTACTCAGGTGAACAGCTCTATGGCTACACCTTC
-,TRBJ2-3,TRBV7-3,-,CASSFGMAGTDTQYF,TGTGCCAGCAGCTTCGGGATGGCGGGCACAGATACGCAGTATTTT
-,TRBJ2-5,TRBV7-9,TRBD2,CASSTSSGIRSPQYF,TGTGCCAGCAGCACCAGTAGCGGGATAAGAAGCCCCCAGTACTTC
-,TRBJ2-3,TRBV11-2,TRBD1,CASSFGQGDDTQYF,TGTGCCAGCAGCTTTGGACAGGGGGATGATACGCAGTATTTT
-,TRBJ2-1,TRBV7-6,-,CASSFERENEQFF,TGTGCCAGCAGCTTTGAACGGGAAAATGAGCAGTTCTTC
-,TRBJ1-2,TRBV11-3,-,CASSQQFGLVNSINYGYTF,TGTGCCAGCAGCCAACAATTCGGACTCGTTAATAGTATAAACTATGGCTACACCTTC
-,TRBJ2-3,TRBV29-1,-,CSVERGGISTDTQYF,TGCAGCGTTGAGCGTGGCGGGATTAGCACAGATACGCAGTATTTT
-,TRBJ1-1,TRBV11-2,-,CASTIQRAAEAFF,TGTGCCAGCACCATACAGAGGGCTGCAGAAGCTTTCTTT
-,TRBJ1-5,TRBV11-2,TRBD1,CASSRYTGGGTNQPQHF,TGTGCCAGCAGCAGATATACAGGGGGTGGAACTAATCAGCCCCAGCATTTT
once,TRBJ2-3,TRBV5-1,-,CASGGAGTDTQYF,TGCGCCAGCGGGGGGGCCGGCACAGATACGCAGTATTTT
-,TRBJ1-2,TRBV7-8,-,CASSLFRTPNYGYTF,TGTGCCAGCAGCTTATTTCGGACACCTAACTATGGCTACACCTTC
-,TRBJ2-1,TRBV28,-,CASSLNPVPDEQFF,TGTGCCAGCAGTTTAAATCCTGTGCCGGATGAGCAGTTCTTC
-,TRBJ1-2,TRBV28,-,CASSPQKDNNYGYTF,TGTGCCAGCAGTCCTCAAAAAGACAATAACTATGGCTACACCTTC
-,TRBJ2-1,TRBV5-1,TRBD2,CATKLAYHYNEQFF,TGCGCCACCAAACTAGCGTATCACTACAATGAGCAGTTCTTC
-,TRBJ1-2,TRBV7-9,TRBD1,CASSFGGQGILSYGYTF,TGTGCCAGCAGCTTTGGGGGACAGGGAATATTAAGCTATGGCTACACCTTC
-,TRBJ1-5,TRBV6-5,TRBD1,CASSYKGTGNQPQHF,TGTGCCAGCAGTTACAAAGGGACAGGGAATCAGCCCCAGCATTTT
-,TRBJ2-5,TRBV5-1,-,CASSWGRGYESQYF,TGCGCCAGCAGCTGGGGCAGGGGCTATGAGTCCCAGTACTTC
-,TRBJ2-5,TRBV10-3,TRBD2,CAISDGYTSGDPRTQYF,TGTGCCATCAGTGACGGTTATACTAGCGGGGACCCGCGGACCCAGTACTTC
-,TRBJ2-7,TRBV6-5,TRBD2,CASRRVLAGEQYF,TGTGCCAGCCGCAGGGTCCTAGCGGGTGAGCAGTACTTC
once,TRBJ2-6,TRBV18,-,CASSPGLPGLEGNVLTF,TGTGCCAGCTCACCGGGGCTGCCGGGACTGGAGGGCAACGTCCTGACTTTC
-,TRBJ1-1,TRBV7-9,-,CASSGGGAEAFF,TGTGCCAGCAGTGGGGGGGGCGCTGAAGCTTTCTTT
-,TRBJ2-1,TRBV11-3,TRBD1,CASSLWTGDNEQFF,TGTGCCAGCAGCTTGTGGACAGGGGACAATGAGCAGTTCTTC
once,TRBJ1-5,TRBV13,-,CASSLGHVNQPQHF,TGTGCCAGCAGCTTGGGCCATGTAAATCAGCCCCAGCATTTT
once,TRBJ2-3,TRBV5-1,-,CASSLALSYRTDTQYF,TGCGCCAGCAGCTTGGCTCTGTCCTATCGCACAGATACGCAGTATTTT
-,TRBJ1-2,TRBV7-2,TRBD1,CASSRQGSMGYTF,TGTGCCAGCAGCAGACAGGGGTCTATGGGCTACACCTTC
-,TRBJ2-1,TRBV28,-,CASSFLTRGNEQFF,TGTGCCAGCAGTTTCTTGACCCGAGGAAATGAGCAGTTCTTC
-,TRBJ1-1,TRBV5-1,-,CASSFRVNTEAFF,TGCGCCAGCAGCTTTCGGGTGAACACTGAAGCTTTCTTT
-,TRBJ2-2,TRBV10-1,TRBD1,CASRQGASTGELFF,TGCGCCAGTAGACAGGGAGCGAGTACCGGGGAGCTGTTTTTT
-,TRBJ2-1,TRBV7-9,-,CASSLSGGIYNEQFF,TGTGCCAGCAGCTTATCTGGGGGGATATACAATGAGCAGTTCTTC
-,TRBJ2-1,TRBV7-9,TRBD2,CASSPGLAGPGVLYNEQFF,TGTGCCAGCAGCCCGGGACTAGCGGGACCGGGGGTTCTCTACAATGAGCAGTTCTTC
once,TRBJ2-7,TRBV28,TRBD1,CASSQPGQPYEQYF,TGTGCCAGCAGTCAACCGGGACAGCCCTACGAGCAGTACTTC
-,TRBJ1-1,TRBV5-1,TRBD1,CASSLTGGTEAFF,TGCGCCAGCAGTTTGACAGGGGGCACTGAAGCTTTCTTT
-,TRBJ1-2,TRBV6-5,TRBD1,CASSYTTGGYGYTF,TGTGCCAGCAGTTACACAACAGGGGGTTATGGCTACACCTTC
-,TRBJ2-3,TRBV12-5,TRBD2,CASGLERGGFTDTQYF,TGTGCTAGTGGTTTGGAGCGGGGGGGCTTCACAGATACGCAGTATTTT
-,TRBJ1-4,TRBV10-3,-,CAIGGGQPNEKLFF,TGTGCCATCGGAGGTGGGCAGCCTAATGAAAAACTGTTTTTT
-,TRBJ2-3,TRBV7-9,TRBD2,CASSLGGLAAQYF,TGTGCCAGCAGCTTAGGGGGACTAGCGGCGCAGTATTTT
-,TRBJ1-3,TRBV7-8,-,CASSLTRVPGNTIYF,TGTGCCAGCAGCTTAACCCGGGTTCCTGGAAACACCATATATTTT
-,TRBJ2-5,TRBV15,-,CATSPGGLETQYF,TGTGCCACCAGCCCCGGGGGATTGGAGACCCAGTACTTC
-,TRBJ1-6,TRBV5-1,TRBD1,CASSLAGQGGILSPLHF,TGCGCCAGCAGCTTGGCGGGACAGGGTGGAATTTTGTCACCCCTCCACTTT
-,TRBJ2-3,TRBV5-6,TRBD2,CASRREITDTQYF,TGTGCCAGCAGGCGGGAGATCACAGATACGCAGTATTTT